There are a few counts of the clone carrying this T cell receptor beta chain. Its specificity is not known. The entry originates in a study of T cells in Graves' hyperthyroidism and ophthalmopathy. As for the study in general: Pretreatment peripheral blood was obtained at initial diagnosis. General study points: Most thyroid clonotypes with frequency above 0.001 were detected in blood.

Enrolled ophthalmopathy patients presented with a Clinical Activity Score of at least 3, a NOSPECS grade of at least 4, and disease duration under 3 months. Approximately 9.3 ml of fresh peripheral blood supplied the PBMCs. TCR beta CDR3 regions were amplified from RNA. The primer set for the first-round RT-PCR of the TCR CDR3 was HTBI. TCRdb processed the multiplex PCR reads anew with MiXCR; each CDR3 protein has one entry. In the table there are approximately 350,000 distinct CDR3 sequences, around 15% of which are singletons. CDR3 length equals 16 residues. The V and J ends lost 0 bases and 5 bases respectively, with 17 bases between them. The germline CDR1 and CDR2 sequences are LGHDT and YNNKEL (reference sequence).

The source material was blood. The receptor was derived from an older woman with Graves' ophthalmopathy. This chain joins TRBV3-1 and TRBJ2-7; D is unresolved. The CDR3 region has the DNA TGTGCCAGCAGCCAAGAAGGGAATACGGGTGTCAACGAGCAGTACTTC. This codes for CASSQEGNTGVNEQYF.